This T cell receptor beta chain originates from a study of control samples from healthy donors and cancer patients. Measured with immunoSEQ multiplex PCR; TCRdb has only the in-frame clones, and not every one. The sample comprises around 170,000 clones, roughly 90% of which are singletons, and 1.3% to 1.5% rests with the top ten. J was trimmed by 8 bases and V by 5 bases; bases with no gene match: 11. Germline V gene lookup returns CDR1 GTSNPN and CDR2 SVGIG (reference sequence). The CDR3 has 13 residues. This TCR came from a woman aged 50 to 60 in good health. V gene TRBV30 combines with J gene TRBJ1-1; 7 nucleotides align to TRBD1. The sequenced material came from blood. CDR3 sequence: CAWDRQGKGEAFF. CDR3 DNA sequence: TGTGCCTGGGACAGACAGGGAAAGGGGGAAGCTTTCTTT.